These 15 T cell receptor beta chains share one sample of origin, sequenced in a study of vaccination and CD4 T cells after COVID-19. Sequencing of cultured CD4+ T cell DNA used the Oncomine TCR Beta short-read assay. TCRdb redid the calling of the PCR reads with MiXCR, one entry per CDR3 protein. This sample carries about 8,500 distinct CDR3 sequences, about 59% of them seen once, and the ten largest clones take under 30%. Treatment indicated: approximately nine-day PBMC culture with coronavirus spike peptide pools or control peptides (ViraFEST assay). These TCRs are of unknown antigen specificity. The sequenced sample consisted of CD4+ T cells from blood, cultured in vitro. The receptor source for this set is a human donor who had recovered from COVID-19.

The genes are TRBV20-1 and TRBJ1-6; D not resolved. Trimming pared 3 bases from V and 10 bases from J, leaving 16 bases between. This CDR3 is built from 14 residues. Germline CDR1 DFQATT, CDR2 SNEGSKA (reference sequence). The CDR3 nucleotides read TGCAGTGCTAGCAGGTCCTTAGGAGAGTCACCCCTCCACTTT. It yields the protein CSASRSLGESPLHF.

The V and J genes are TRBV12-3 or TRBV12-4 and TRBJ2-1; TRBD2 aligns across 14 bases. CDR3 length: 20 residues. With 4 bases clipped from V and 7 bases from J, the junction kept 18 bases outside the gene matches. DNA of the CDR3: TGTGCCAGCAGTTCGGGACTAGCGGGAGTAATCGCGCGCTTCCCGAATGAGCAGTTCTTC. Residues: CASSSGLAGVIARFPNEQFF.

By share of the sample, this clonotype is medium-sized. The chain has TRBV20-1 and TRBJ1-5; 9 nucleotides match TRBD1. CDR1 is DFQATT and CDR2 is SNEGSKA in the germline V gene (reference sequence). This CDR3 has 12 residues. Trimming removed 5 bases from V and 5 bases from J; junction bases left unmatched: 1. The CDR3 region has the DNA TGCAGTGCTGACAGGGGGGATCAGCCCCAGCATTTT. This sequence encodes CSADRGDQPQHF.

This rearrangement joins TRBV10-3 to TRBJ2-5; 11 nucleotides agree with TRBD2. Unmatched junction bases numbered 2, after V lost 5 bases and J lost 0 bases. Germline CDR1 is ENHRY and CDR2 is SYGVKD. There are 15 residues in the CDR3. This chain's CDR3 is CAISTGLADQETQYF. CDR3 nucleotide sequence: TGTGCCATCAGTACGGGACTAGCGGACCAAGAGACCCAGTACTTC.

The CDR3 is CASRASGRSHEQYF. The DNA of the CDR3 is TGTGCCAGCAGGGCTAGCGGGAGGTCCCACGAGCAGTACTTC. The V call is TRBV28, the J call TRBJ2-7, with TRBD2 identical over 11 bases. The V segment lost 6 bases and the J segment 5 bases; nucleotides outside the gene matches: 6. Germline CDR1 reads MDHEN; CDR2 reads SYDVKM. CDR3 length: 14 residues.

A few counts support this clonotype. This chain uses TRBV20-1 with TRBJ2-5; 10 bases line up with TRBD2. The CDR3 is 15 amino acids. The ends lost 1 base at V and 5 bases at J; junction bases unmatched: 7. The germline CDR1 and CDR2 sequences are DFQATT and SNEGSKA (reference sequence). The CDR3 DNA reads TGCAGTGCTAGAGCGGCTAGCGGGAGTGTTGAGACCCAGTACTTC. Translated: CSARAASGSVETQYF.

V gene TRBV6-5 combines with J gene TRBJ2-5; D uncertain. This CDR3 has 11 amino acids. V gave up 2 bases and J gave up 9 bases, with 7 bases separating them. The germline gives CDR1 MNHEY, CDR2 SVGAGI. The CDR3 sequence: CASSYAHAQYF. DNA for the CDR3: TGTGCCAGCAGTTACGCCCATGCCCAGTACTTC.

The J gene is TRBJ2-1, the V gene TRBV15; D ambiguous. The CDR3 runs 15 residues. The germline gives CDR1 LNHNV, CDR2 YYDKDF (reference sequence). With 0 bases removed from V and 8 bases from J, the gap between germline ends came to 14 bases. The CDR3 region is CATSRDRQAVHEQFF. In DNA form, the CDR3 reads TGTGCCACCAGCAGAGATAGGCAGGCGGTCCATGAGCAGTTCTTC.

The chain is built from TRBV28 and TRBJ1-1; no clear D. V was trimmed by 9 bases and J by 1 base, leaving 9 bases between them. CDR1 and CDR2 from the germline V gene are MDHEN and SYDVKM. This CDR3 comprises 12 residues. In DNA form, the CDR3 reads TGTGCCAGTACAGACCCGAACACTGAAGCTTTCTTT. Translation gives CASTDPNTEAFF.

The CDR3 loop reads CASSLVGVGEQYF. DNA for the CDR3: TGTGCCAGCAGCTTAGTAGGGGTCGGCGAGCAGTACTTC. The rearrangement links TRBV7-6 to TRBJ2-7, with D possibly matching TRBD1 (5 bases). Trimming pared 1 base from V and 6 bases from J, leaving 10 bases between. Germline CDR1 and CDR2: SGHVS and FNYEAQ. CDR3 length: 13 amino acids.

V gene TRBV27 combines with J gene TRBJ1-6; 9 bases map to TRBD1. This CDR3 comprises 15 residues. With V trimmed by 4 bases and J by 3 bases, 1 base remained unmatched. The germline V gene has CDR1 MNHEY and CDR2 SMNVEV (reference sequence). CDR3 region: CASSSTGGYNSPLHF. CDR3 coding DNA: TGTGCCAGCAGTTCGACAGGGGGCTATAATTCACCCCTCCACTTT.

This chain links TRBV6-1 with TRBJ2-7; no clear D. Trimming stripped 3 bases from V and 1 base from J, with 13 bases between. Germline CDR1 is MNHNS and CDR2 is SASEGT. This CDR3 comprises 15 residues. CDR3 residues: CASSEWSRASYEQYF. In DNA form, the CDR3 reads TGTGCCAGCAGTGAGTGGTCCCGAGCATCCTACGAGCAGTACTTC.

This clonotype was counted only a few times. The J gene is TRBJ2-7, the V gene TRBV15, with D possibly matching TRBD1 (5 bases). The CDR3 loop spans 14 amino acids. Trimming removed 3 bases at V and 7 bases at J, with 16 bases between. Germline assignment: CDR1 LNHNV and CDR2 YYDKDF (reference sequence). CDR3 sequence reads: CATSSDPGPGEQYF. As DNA, the CDR3 is TGTGCCACCAGCAGTGACCCAGGGCCCGGAGAGCAGTACTTC.

The sample holds one count of this clonotype. The V gene is TRBV20-1, the J gene TRBJ1-6; 10 bases agree with TRBD1. The V gene's germline CDR1 is DFQATT and CDR2 SNEGSKA (reference sequence). Trimming removed 6 bases from V and 0 bases from J; junction bases left unmatched: 2. The CDR3 runs to 15 residues. Here the CDR3 reads CSARTGGSYNSPLHF. CDR3 nucleotides: TGCAGTGCCAGGACAGGGGGCTCCTATAATTCACCCCTCCACTTT.

The CDR3 DNA follows: TGTGCCAGCAGCTTAGGACAGGCTTTCTTT. Encoded protein: CASSLGQAFF. The chain carries TRBV7-9 and TRBJ1-1, with D perhaps matching TRBD1 (5 bases). Germline lookup yields CDR1 SEHNR and CDR2 FQNEAQ (reference sequence). This CDR3 contains 10 residues. The V end was cut by 1 base, the J end by 11 bases, with 5 bases between.